This T cell receptor (beta chain) was profiled in a study of identical twins. TCRdb used MiXCR to reprocess the 5' RACE reads, holding one entry per CDR3 protein. The table has more than 1.5 million distinct CDR3 sequences, about 31% seen once. In germline, CDR1 is MNHNS, CDR2 SASEGT. There are 14 residues in the CDR3. The germline V and J ends were trimmed by 0 bases and 8 bases, with 13 bases remaining between them. This clonotype was seen a few times. The receptor was isolated from a newborn girl in good health. The chain carries TRBV6-1 and TRBJ1-2; D is unclear. The sample taken for sequencing was cord blood. The CDR3 nucleotides are TGTGCCAGCAGTGAAGCGATAGGCGGTTCGGGCTACACCTTC. This encodes CASSEAIGGSGYTF.